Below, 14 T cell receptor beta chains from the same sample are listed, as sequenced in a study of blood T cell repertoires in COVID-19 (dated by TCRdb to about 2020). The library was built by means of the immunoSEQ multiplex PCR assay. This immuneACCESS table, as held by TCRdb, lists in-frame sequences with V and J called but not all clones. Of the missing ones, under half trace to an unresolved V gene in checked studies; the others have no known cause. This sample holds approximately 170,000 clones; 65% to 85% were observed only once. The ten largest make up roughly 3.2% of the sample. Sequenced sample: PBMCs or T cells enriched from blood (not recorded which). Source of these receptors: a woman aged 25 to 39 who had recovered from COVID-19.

The DNA of the CDR3 is TGTGCCAGCAGCCTAGCGGGGGGGCCTGAGACCCAGTACTTC. This encodes CASSLAGGPETQYF. V usage is TRBV5-4 and J usage is TRBJ2-5; 12 positions agree with TRBD2. After removal of 4 bases from V and 5 bases from J, the junction contained 3 bases not matched to a gene. The CDR3 runs 14 residues. Germline V gene sequence: CDR1 SGHNT, CDR2 YYREEE (reference sequence). Combining the CDR3 with reference TRBV5-4 and TRBJ2-5 gives the whole variable domain ETGVTQSPTHLIKTRGQQVTLRCSSQSGHNTVSWYQQALGQGPQFIFQYYREEENGRGNFPPRFSGLQFPNYSSELNVNALELDDSALYLCASSLAGGPETQYFGPGTRLLVL.

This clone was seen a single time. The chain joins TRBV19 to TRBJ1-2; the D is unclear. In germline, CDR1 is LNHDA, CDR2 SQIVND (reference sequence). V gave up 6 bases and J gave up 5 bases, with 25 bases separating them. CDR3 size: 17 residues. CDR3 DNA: TGTGCCAGTAGCCAGACGGCGGCGGGTTTATTGAGTTATGGCTACACCTTC. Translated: CASSQTAAGLLSYGYTF.

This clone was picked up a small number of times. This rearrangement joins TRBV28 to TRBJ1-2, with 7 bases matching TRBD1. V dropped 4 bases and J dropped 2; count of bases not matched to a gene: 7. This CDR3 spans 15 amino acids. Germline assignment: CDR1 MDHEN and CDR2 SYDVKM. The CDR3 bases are TGTGCCAGCAGTTCGACAGGGTCCTGGAACTATGGCTACACCTTC. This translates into CASSSTGSWNYGYTF.

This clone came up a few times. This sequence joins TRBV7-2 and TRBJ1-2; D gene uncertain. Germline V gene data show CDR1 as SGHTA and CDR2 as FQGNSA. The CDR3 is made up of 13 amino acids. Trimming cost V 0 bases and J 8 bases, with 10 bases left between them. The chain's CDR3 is CASSLAVGSGYTF. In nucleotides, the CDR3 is TGTGCCAGCAGCTTAGCGGTAGGGAGCGGCTACACCTTC.

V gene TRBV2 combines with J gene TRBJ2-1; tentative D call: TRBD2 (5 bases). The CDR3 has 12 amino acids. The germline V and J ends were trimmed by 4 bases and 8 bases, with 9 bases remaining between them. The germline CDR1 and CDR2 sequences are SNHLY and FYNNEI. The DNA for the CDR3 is TGTGCCAGCAGTGGAGGGTGGGATGAGCAGTTCTTC. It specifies CASSGGWDEQFF.

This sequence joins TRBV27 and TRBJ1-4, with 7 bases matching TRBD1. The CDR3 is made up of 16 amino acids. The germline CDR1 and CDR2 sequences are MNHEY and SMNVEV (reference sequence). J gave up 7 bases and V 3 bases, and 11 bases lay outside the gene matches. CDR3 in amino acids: CASSFLRGQGGEKLFF. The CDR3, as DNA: TGTGCCAGCAGTTTCTTAAGGGGGCAGGGTGGTGAAAAACTGTTTTTT.

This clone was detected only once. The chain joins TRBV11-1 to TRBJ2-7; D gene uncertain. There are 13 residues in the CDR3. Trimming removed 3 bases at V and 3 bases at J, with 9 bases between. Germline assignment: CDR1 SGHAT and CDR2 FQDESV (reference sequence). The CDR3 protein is CASSFYTDYEQYF. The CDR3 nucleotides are TGTGCCAGCAGCTTTTATACAGACTACGAGCAGTACTTC.

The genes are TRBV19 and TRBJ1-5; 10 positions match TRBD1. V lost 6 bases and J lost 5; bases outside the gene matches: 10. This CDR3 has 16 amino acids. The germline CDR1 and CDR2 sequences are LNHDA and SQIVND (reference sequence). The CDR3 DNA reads TGTGCCAGTAGCGCACCGGGACAGGGGATCGATCAGCCCCAGCATTTT. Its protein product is CASSAPGQGIDQPQHF.

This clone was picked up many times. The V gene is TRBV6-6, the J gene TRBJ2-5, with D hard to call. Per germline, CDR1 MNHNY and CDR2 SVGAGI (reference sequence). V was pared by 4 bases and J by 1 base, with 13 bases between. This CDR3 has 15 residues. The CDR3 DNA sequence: TGTGCCAGCAGTTCGACTGAATCTACCCAAGAGACCCAGTACTTC. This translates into CASSSTESTQETQYF.

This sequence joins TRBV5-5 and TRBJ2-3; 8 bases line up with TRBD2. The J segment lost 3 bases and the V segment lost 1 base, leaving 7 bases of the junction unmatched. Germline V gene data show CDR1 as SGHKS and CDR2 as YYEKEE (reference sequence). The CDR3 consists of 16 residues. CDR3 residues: CASSLYPGLGTDTQYF. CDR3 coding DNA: TGTGCCAGCAGCTTGTATCCGGGACTAGGGACAGATACGCAGTATTTT.

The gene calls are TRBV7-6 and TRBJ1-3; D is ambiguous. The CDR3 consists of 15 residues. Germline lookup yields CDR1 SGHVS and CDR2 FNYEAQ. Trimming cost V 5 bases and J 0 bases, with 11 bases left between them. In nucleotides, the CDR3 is TGTGCCAGCAGCACCGACGGGTACTCTGGAAACACCATATATTTT. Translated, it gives CASSTDGYSGNTIYF.

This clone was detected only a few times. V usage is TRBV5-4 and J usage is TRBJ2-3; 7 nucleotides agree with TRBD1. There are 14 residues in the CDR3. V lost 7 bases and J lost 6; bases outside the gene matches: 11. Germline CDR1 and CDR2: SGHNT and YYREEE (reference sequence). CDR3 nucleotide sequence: TGTGCCAGCGGGGCATCTTCCAGGGGGGATACGCAGTATTTT. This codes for CASGASSRGDTQYF.

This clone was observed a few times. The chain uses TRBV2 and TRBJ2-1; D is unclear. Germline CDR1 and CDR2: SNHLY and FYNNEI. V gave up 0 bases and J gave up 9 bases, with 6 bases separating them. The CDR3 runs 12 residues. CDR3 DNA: TGTGCCAGCAGTGAAGCGCAGGCTGAGCAGTTCTTC. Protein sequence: CASSEAQAEQFF.

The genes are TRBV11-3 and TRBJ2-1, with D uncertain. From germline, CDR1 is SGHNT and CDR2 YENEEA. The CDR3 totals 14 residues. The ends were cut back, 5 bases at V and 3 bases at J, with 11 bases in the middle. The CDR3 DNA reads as TGTGCCAGCAGCCCTTACCCAGTCTACAATGAGCAGTTCTTC. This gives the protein CASSPYPVYNEQFF.